The 8 T cell receptor beta chains given below trace back to one sample, sequenced in a study of beta chain features in type 1 diabetes. The isolated RNA, all of it, was reverse transcribed, so expressed TCRB transcripts were what got sequenced. Generated by immunoSEQ multiplex PCR, the TCRdb table keeps only in-frame clones and is missing some. Here the sample spans hundreds of thousands of clones, 15% to 18% being singletons. The specimen was naive CD4+ T cells from blood. These receptors originate from a man aged 18 to 29 in good health.

The V gene is TRBV9, the J gene TRBJ1-3; D is possibly TRBD1 (5 bases). V lost 7 bases and J lost 0, with 8 bases in between. Germline values: CDR1 SGDLS, CDR2 YYNGEE. This CDR3 contains 13 residues. The CDR3 sequence is CASGASSGNTIYF. The CDR3 region has the DNA TGTGCCAGCGGGGCTTCCTCTGGAAACACCATATATTTT.

The sample holds a few counts of this clone. CDR3 protein: CASSQISYEQYF. DNA for the CDR3: TGTGCCAGCAGTCAAATAAGTTACGAGCAGTACTTC. The chain is built from TRBV28 and TRBJ2-7; D ambiguous. V was pared by 5 bases and J by 4 bases, with 9 bases between. This CDR3 spans 12 amino acids. In germline, CDR1 is MDHEN, CDR2 SYDVKM.

The CDR3 DNA is TGTGCCAGCAGCCAGACAGGGGACACTGAAGCTTTCTTT. Its protein product is CASSQTGDTEAFF. The chain links TRBV7-3 to TRBJ1-1; 8 nucleotides agree with TRBD1. In germline, CDR1 is SGHTA, CDR2 FQGTGA. This CDR3 has 13 residues. V gave up 5 bases and J gave up 3 bases; unmatched junction bases: 2.

The chain recombines TRBV4-3 with TRBJ2-2, with D hard to call. The germline gives CDR1 LGHNA, CDR2 YSLEER. The CDR3 extends over 15 amino acids. V was pared by 1 base and J by 4 bases, with 10 bases between. This CDR3 is CASSQVPASTGELFF. CDR3 bases: TGCGCCAGCAGCCAAGTCCCAGCTAGCACCGGGGAGCTGTTTTTT.

The chain joins TRBV28 to TRBJ1-3; TRBD1 is a possible D gene (5 bases). The V gene's germline CDR1 is MDHEN and CDR2 SYDVKM. The CDR3 runs 16 residues. With 6 bases removed from V and 4 bases from J, the gap between germline ends came to 19 bases. The CDR3 nucleotides read TGTGCCAGCAGCCTTCCCGGGGGACGGCAGGGAAACACCATATATTTT. Its protein product is CASSLPGGRQGNTIYF.

There are many counts of this clone. The genes are TRBV10-3 and TRBJ2-7, with TRBD1 identical over 8 bases. There are 11 residues in the CDR3. J lost 4 bases, V lost 10 bases, and 3 bases had no gene match. The germline V gene encodes CDR1 ENHRY and CDR2 SYGVKD. DNA for the CDR3: TGTGCCACCCGGACAGGGTACGAGCAGTACTTC. Protein sequence: CATRTGYEQYF.

This clone was seen only a few times. The rearrangement joins TRBV7-9 to TRBJ2-1; 12 bases line up with TRBD2. Per germline, CDR1 SEHNR and CDR2 FQNEAQ (reference sequence). The V and J ends lost 4 bases and 7 bases, in that order; junction bases with no gene match: 14. The CDR3 is 18 residues long. CDR3 sequence reads: CASSSPRTSGASVNEQFF. CDR3 coding DNA: TGTGCCAGCAGCTCGCCCCGGACTAGCGGGGCAAGCGTAAATGAGCAGTTCTTC.

This clone was detected only a few times. This chain's CDR3 is CASRTVVYQETQYF. CDR3 coding DNA: TGTGCCAGCAGGACAGTAGTGTACCAAGAGACCCAGTACTTC. V and J are TRBV2 and TRBJ2-5; possibly TRBD1 for D (5 bases). V was shortened by 6 bases and J by 0 bases, with 11 bases between the two germline ends. Germline loops: CDR1 SNHLY, CDR2 FYNNEI. The CDR3 loop spans 14 amino acids.